These 14 T cell receptor beta chains were all obtained from the same sample, sequenced in a study of blood T cell repertoires in COVID-19. The protocol was immunoSEQ multiplex PCR, while the TCRdb copy is restricted to in-frame clones and leaves out a portion. The table records a few hundred thousand clones, roughly 90% of them present only once. Material: PBMCs or T cells enriched from blood (not recorded which). These receptors originate from a young man with acute COVID-19.

The chain links TRBV12-5 to TRBJ2-7, with D possibly TRBD1 on 5 matching bases. Germline V gene lookup returns CDR1 LGHNT and CDR2 FRNRAP. Trimming removed 0 bases at V and 0 bases at J, with 12 bases between. The CDR3 is 16 amino acids. The DNA of the CDR3 is TGTGCTAGTGGTTTGGTAGGGGCAGTGGGCTCCTACGAGCAGTACTTC. Protein product: CASGLVGAVGSYEQYF.

In its sample, this clone was seen once. The rearrangement uses TRBV4-2 and TRBJ2-7; unclear D gene. Trimming took 1 base from V and 3 from J, leaving 7 bases between them. There are 13 residues in the CDR3. In germline, CDR1 is LGHNA, CDR2 YNFKEQ. CDR3 nucleotides: TGTGCCAGCAGCCAAGGTCCGGGCTACGAGCAGTACTTC. This encodes CASSQGPGYEQYF.

In DNA, the CDR3 is TGTGCCAGCAGTTTAGGGTCGACAGGCTATGGCTACACCTTC. Its translation: CASSLGSTGYGYTF. The chain uses TRBV28 and TRBJ1-2; possibly TRBD1 for D (6 bases). V lost 2 bases to trimming and J lost 4 bases, with 11 bases between them. Looked up from germline, CDR1 is MDHEN and CDR2 is SYDVKM. The CDR3 has 14 residues.

The rearrangement uses TRBV6-5 and TRBJ1-2; 8 bases fit TRBD1. The CDR3 runs to 14 residues. Germline CDR1 MNHEY, CDR2 SVGAGI. V shed 7 bases, J shed 7 bases, and the junction held 11 bases outside the gene matches. CDR3 region: CASTLRTGQSGYTF. CDR3 in DNA: TGTGCCAGCACCCTGAGGACAGGGCAAAGTGGCTACACCTTC.

This chain joins TRBV30 and TRBJ2-3, with a weak D call TRBD1 (5 bases). This CDR3 is built from 14 residues. Germline values: CDR1 GTSNPN, CDR2 SVGIG (reference sequence). V was pared by 5 bases and J by 8 bases, with 20 bases between. CDR3 loop: CAWASGSLRGTQYF. CDR3 coding DNA: TGTGCCTGGGCTTCAGGGTCCCTCCGCGGTACGCAGTATTTT. The full variable domain, with the rest looked up from reference TRBV30 and TRBJ2-3, is SQTIHQWPATLVQPVGSPLSLECTVEGTSNPNLYWYRQAAGRGLQLLFYSVGIGQISSEVPQNLSASRPQDRQFILSSKKLLLSDSGFYLCAWASGSLRGTQYFGPGTRLTVL.

The chain employs TRBV11-2 and TRBJ1-5, with unresolved D. Trimming stripped 2 bases from V and 4 bases from J, with 6 bases between. CDR1 and CDR2 (germline): SGHAT, FQNNGV. This CDR3 region has 13 residues. This CDR3 is CASSLNQNQPQHF. CDR3 coding DNA: TGTGCCAGCAGCTTAAACCAGAATCAGCCCCAGCATTTT.

This sequence joins TRBV11-2 and TRBJ2-5, with 9 bases identical to TRBD2. The germline CDR1 and CDR2 sequences are SGHAT and FQNNGV. Losses at the gene ends were 5 bases for V and 2 bases for J; bases not matched to a gene: 6. This CDR3 has 15 residues. The CDR3 region has the DNA TGTGCCAGCAGCCTAGCGGGACATCGTCAAGAGACCCAGTACTTC. Translating it yields CASSLAGHRQETQYF. The full variable domain, completed using reference TRBV11-2 and TRBJ2-5, is EAGVAQSPRYKIIEKRQSVAFWCNPISGHATLYWYQQILGQGPKLLIQFQNNGVVDDSQLPKDRFSAERLKGVDSTLKIQPAKLEDSAVYLCASSLAGHRQETQYFGPGTRLLVL.

The chain recombines TRBV28 with TRBJ1-5, with 8 bases fitting TRBD1. The germline CDR1 and CDR2 sequences are MDHEN and SYDVKM. V shed 2 bases and J 0 bases; nucleotides not matched to a gene: 6. The CDR3 is made up of 17 amino acids. The CDR3 reads CASSLGTGAYSNQPQHF. CDR3 nucleotides: TGTGCCAGCAGTTTAGGGACAGGAGCTTATAGCAATCAGCCCCAGCATTTT.

This chain links TRBV7-2 with TRBJ1-2, with D possibly matching TRBD1 (6 bases). Per the germline V gene, CDR1 is SGHTA and CDR2 is FQGNSA. This CDR3 spans 15 amino acids. V lost 1 base, J lost 5 bases, and 14 bases lay in between. CDR3 protein: CASSLVTQGSYGYTF. CDR3 bases: TGTGCCAGCAGCTTAGTTACCCAGGGGTCATATGGCTACACCTTC. The complete variable domain, with remaining parts taken from reference TRBV7-2 and TRBJ1-2, reads GAGVSQSPSNKVTEKGKDVELRCDPISGHTALYWYRQSLGQGLEFLIYFQGNSAPDKSGLPSDRFSAERTGGSVSTLTIQRTQQEDSAVYLCASSLVTQGSYGYTFGSGTRLTVV.

The chain links TRBV7-9 to TRBJ2-5, with 7 nucleotides matching TRBD2. The CDR3 has 15 residues. With 1 base clipped from V and 3 bases from J, the junction kept 5 bases outside the gene matches. CDR1 is SEHNR and CDR2 is FQNEAQ in the germline V gene (reference sequence). The chain's CDR3 is CASSLGRLAEETQYF. The CDR3 coding sequence is TGTGCCAGCAGCTTAGGTCGGCTAGCGGAAGAGACCCAGTACTTC.

The V call is TRBV27, the J call TRBJ1-5; tentatively, D is TRBD1 (5 bases). CDR3 length: 15 residues. Germline CDR1 and CDR2: MNHEY and SMNVEV (reference sequence). V dropped 0 bases and J dropped 6 bases, with 12 bases sitting between them. The CDR3 protein is CASSLSWGGVQPQHF. CDR3 DNA: TGTGCCAGCAGTTTATCATGGGGCGGAGTTCAGCCCCAGCATTTT.

The J gene is TRBJ2-3, the V gene TRBV5-1; 7 nucleotides align to TRBD1. The V gene end was trimmed by 4 bases and the J gene end by 1 base; junction bases not matched to a gene: 3. The CDR3 is 14 residues long. The germline V gene encodes CDR1 SGHRS and CDR2 YFSETQ. CDR3 residues: CASSTGQGTDTQYF. Written as DNA, the CDR3 is TGCGCCAGCAGCACCGGACAGGGCACAGATACGCAGTATTTT.

This chain links TRBV7-8 with TRBJ2-1, with D possibly being TRBD1 (6 bases). This CDR3 is 15 amino acids long. V dropped 3 bases and J dropped 5 bases, with 14 bases sitting between them. Looked up from germline, CDR1 is SGHVS and CDR2 is FQNEAQ. The CDR3 is CASSFNTGRNNEQFF. The CDR3 bases are TGTGCCAGCAGCTTTAACACAGGGCGTAACAATGAGCAGTTCTTC.

The chain carries TRBV30 and TRBJ2-7; TRBD2 matches 9 bases. Germline CDR1 GTSNPN, CDR2 SVGIG (reference sequence). J was trimmed by 9 bases and V by 2 bases; bases with no gene match: 5. The CDR3 length is 12 residues. The CDR3: CAWSSTSGVQYF. The CDR3 DNA follows: TGTGCCTGGAGTTCGACTAGCGGCGTGCAGTACTTC.